The clone carrying this T cell receptor (beta chain) was seen a single time. Looked up from germline, CDR1 is SGHRS and CDR2 is YFSETQ. The CDR3 contains 16 residues. The junction had 9 bases not matched to a gene; V was cut back by 4 bases and J by 4 bases. The data belong to a study of blood T cell repertoires in COVID-19. At the level of the study: The origin of the acute and convalescent COVID-19 samples was the United States, Italy and Spain.

The method was immunoSEQ multiplex PCR; TCRdb's version includes in-frame clones alone and lacks a portion of them. In the table there are a few hundred thousand clones, around 87% of which are singletons. V gene TRBV5-1 combines with J gene TRBJ1-1, with 11 nucleotides matching TRBD1. The sequenced sample consisted of PBMCs or T cells enriched from blood (not recorded which). The clonotype was recovered from a woman aged 18-29 years with acute COVID-19. CDR3: CASSPGQGALGTEAFF. The DNA of the CDR3 is TGCGCCAGCAGCCCTGGACAGGGGGCGTTGGGCACTGAAGCTTTCTTT.